The table lists the clone carrying this T cell receptor beta chain with many counts. Its specificity is unknown. These data are taken from a study of Graves' ophthalmopathy and Graves' hyperthyroidism. About the study: Untreated patients at initial diagnosis provided peripheral blood.

Study-wide results and caveats: Detection in blood was also observed for most expanded thyroid clonotypes above 0.001 frequency.

The CDR3 contains 14 residues. The V gene's germline CDR1 is WNHNN and CDR2 SYGVQD (reference sequence). Trimming stripped 0 bases from V and 4 bases from J, with 9 bases between. The study amplified TCR beta CDR3 regions using RNA transcripts. RT-PCR in the first round used HTBI primers; a second-round multiplex PCR followed. Each CDR3 protein gets one entry after TCRdb re-called the multiplex PCR reads with MiXCR. The sample gives 650,000 to 900,000 distinct CDR3 sequences, 40% of which show up once; around 40% is in the top ten. The sample taken for sequencing was peripheral blood. V is TRBV10-1 and J is TRBJ1-1; no firm D call. The sequence was obtained from an adult man with Graves' ophthalmopathy. CDR3 in amino acids: CASSESQRTTEAFF. For the CDR3, the DNA is TGCGCCAGCAGTGAGTCCCAAAGGACCACTGAAGCTTTCTTT.